Listed below are T cell receptor beta chains from one sample, sequenced in a study of blood T cell repertoires in COVID-19. TCRdb's copy holds only in-frame clones and misses some; the assay was immunoSEQ multiplex PCR. The repertoire holds 88,000 or so clones, with roughly 77% as singletons. Sequenced input: peripheral blood. The receptors here all came from a human donor in a cohort sampled during active COVID-19. The CDR3 runs from the conserved cysteine through the conserved F or W. Fields, in order: J gene, V gene, CDR3 protein.

>TRBJ1-4|TRBV19
CASSIMTGWGEKLFF
>TRBJ1-6|TRBV30
CAWSVGTNSPLHF
>TRBJ2-1|TRBV4-3
CASSQAAGTSDSYNEQFF
>TRBJ1-3|TRBV9
CASSIGTGGNTIYF
>TRBJ2-7|TRBV7-9
CASSLTPIDDRAPDEQYF
>TRBJ2-1|TRBV23-1
CASSRGGLYNEQFF
>TRBJ1-2|TRBV7-2
CASSLVAGGFNYGYTF
>TRBJ2-7|TRBV19
CASRRQASSYEQYF
>TRBJ2-1|TRBV29-1
CSVASGRIGNEQFF
>TRBJ2-3|TRBV5-6
CASSLTRRTDTQYF
>TRBJ2-1|TRBV9
CASSARQPGLGNEQFF
>TRBJ2-1|TRBV18
CASSPGQDNEQFF
>TRBJ2-3|TRBV24-1
CATSEPGGGADTQYF
>TRBJ2-7|TRBV3-1/TRBV3-2
CASSRQGTQQYF
>TRBJ2-7|TRBV7-9
CASSPWDNSYEQYF
>TRBJ2-7|TRBV27
CASSSRVYEQYF
>TRBJ2-2|TRBV9
CASTPSGGGELFF
>TRBJ1-5|TRBV5-6
CASRSLGQDNQPQHF
>TRBJ1-2|TRBV20-1
CSRDRIYGYTF
>TRBJ2-7|TRBV5-1
CASSQDRAYEQYF
>TRBJ2-5|TRBV2
CASSPRTGAPQETQYF
>TRBJ2-3|TRBV10-3
CAISSRGFSGGHLDTQYF
>TRBJ1-2|TRBV5-5
CASSLRGGKLDYGYTF
>TRBJ1-1|TRBV18
CASSPGTPGLNTEAFF
>TRBJ2-7|TRBV6-2/TRBV6-3
CASSPGTGWSYEQYF
>TRBJ2-3|TRBV4-2
CASSQVATGETGDTQYF
>TRBJ1-2|TRBV29-1
CSATTGSNYGYTF
>TRBJ2-2|TRBV6-5
CASRFSGRRTGELFF
>TRBJ2-1|TRBV19
CATSSGSGEQFF
>TRBJ2-7|TRBV6-5
CASSYDSGGPYEQYF
>TRBJ1-1|TRBV6-6
CASSATAHTEAFF
>TRBJ2-3|TRBV29-1
CSVGEAGGVDTQYF
>TRBJ2-5|TRBV7-8
CASSLARLGAQRKTQYF
>TRBJ2-3|TRBV18
CASSPLAELSDTQYF
>TRBJ1-1|TRBV27
CASSPIPGSTEAFF
>TRBJ2-1|TRBV2
CASSDDGGLADDSSYNEQFF
>TRBJ1-1|TRBV14
CASSQIQGASTEAFF
>TRBJ1-2|TRBV7-3
CASSLGAWDYGYTF
>TRBJ2-3|TRBV5-1
CASSTLDRTDTQYF